The rows below give T cell receptor beta chains drawn from one sample of a study of molecular identifiers for immune sequencing clone quantification. TCRdb passed the PCR reads through MiXCR, listing each CDR3 protein once. The sample consists of 400,000 to 600,000 distinct CDR3 sequences, roughly a fifth of them appearing once. Sample: naive CD8+ T cells from blood, with Jurkat cell RNA spiked in. All receptors come from a human donor in good health. Some libraries in this study had Jurkat cell RNA spiked in. The CDR3 runs from the conserved cysteine through the conserved F or W. D genes are given only for firm matches.

TRBJ1-1,-,TRBV6-2/TRBV6-3,CASRRQDLNTEAFF
TRBJ2-5,-,TRBV25-1,CASSEWLGDIQETQYF
TRBJ2-3,TRBD2,TRBV5-1,CASKRFAGGAYDGDTQYF
TRBJ2-7,TRBD1,TRBV13,CASGSRGTGYEQYF
TRBJ2-7,-,TRBV15,CATSSTLGGEQYF
TRBJ2-5,-,TRBV7-9,CASSLTGIGQNQETQYF
TRBJ2-1,TRBD2,TRBV28,CASSRGLAGSSYNEQFF
TRBJ2-6,-,TRBV7-9,CASSSWTDRSGANVLTF
TRBJ1-1,TRBD1,TRBV5-1,CASSPGDRGRLGTEAFF
TRBJ2-7,-,TRBV4-1,CASSDSGLTGYEQYF
TRBJ2-1,-,TRBV11-2,CASSGLHNEQFF
TRBJ2-7,TRBD2,TRBV6-2/TRBV6-3,CASSILAGGPYEQYF
TRBJ2-2,-,TRBV2,CASSVITGLAGELFF
TRBJ2-7,-,TRBV20-1,CSAGNYEQYF
TRBJ1-1,TRBD1,TRBV20-1,CSAREPGQEKIEAFF
TRBJ2-5,-,TRBV20-1,CSARGTGETQYF
TRBJ1-2,-,TRBV3-1,CASSQDGDSADGYTF
TRBJ1-2,-,TRBV9,CASSVADSYGYTF
TRBJ2-7,TRBD1,TRBV2,CASSEGQGVNEQYF
TRBJ2-1,-,TRBV11-2,CASSLSGWVEQFF
TRBJ2-7,-,TRBV27,CASSLEQGLYEQYF
TRBJ1-5,-,TRBV2,CASSVYTGRQHF
TRBJ2-2,-,TRBV7-8,CASSLAEGMNTGELFF
TRBJ2-5,-,TRBV4-3,CASSLSLAGGLGQETQYF
TRBJ2-2,TRBD1,TRBV5-1,CASTGSSGELFF
TRBJ2-1,-,TRBV3-1,CASSRGAVAVYNEQFF
TRBJ1-1,-,TRBV7-9,CASGDPFGTEAFF
TRBJ2-5,TRBD2,TRBV5-5,CASSSTRGRAWETQYF